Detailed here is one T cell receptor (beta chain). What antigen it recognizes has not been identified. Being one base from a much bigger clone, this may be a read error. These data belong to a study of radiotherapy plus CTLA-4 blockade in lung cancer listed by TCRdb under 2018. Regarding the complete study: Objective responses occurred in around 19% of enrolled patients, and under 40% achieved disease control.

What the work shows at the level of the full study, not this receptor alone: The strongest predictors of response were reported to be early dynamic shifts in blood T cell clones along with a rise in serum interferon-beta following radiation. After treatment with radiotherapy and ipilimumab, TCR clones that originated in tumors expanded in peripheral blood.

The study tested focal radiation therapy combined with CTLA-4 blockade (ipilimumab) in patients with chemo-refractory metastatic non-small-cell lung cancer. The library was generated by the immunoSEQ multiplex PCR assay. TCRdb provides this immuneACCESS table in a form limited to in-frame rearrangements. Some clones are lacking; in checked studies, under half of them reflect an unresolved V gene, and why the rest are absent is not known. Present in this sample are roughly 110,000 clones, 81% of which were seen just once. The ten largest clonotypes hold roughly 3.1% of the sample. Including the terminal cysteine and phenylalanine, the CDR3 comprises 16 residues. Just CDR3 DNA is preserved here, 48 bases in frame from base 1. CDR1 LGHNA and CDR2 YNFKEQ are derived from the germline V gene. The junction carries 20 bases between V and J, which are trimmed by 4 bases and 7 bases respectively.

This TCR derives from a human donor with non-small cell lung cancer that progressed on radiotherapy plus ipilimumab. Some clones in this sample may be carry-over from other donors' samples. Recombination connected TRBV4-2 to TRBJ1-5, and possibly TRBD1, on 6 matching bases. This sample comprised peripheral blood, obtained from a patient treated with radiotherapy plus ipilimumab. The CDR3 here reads CASSRLPGGRGQPQHF. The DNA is TGTGCCAGCAGCCGACTACCGGGGGGGCGGGGGCAGCCCCAGCATTTT.